Below, 15 T cell receptor beta chains from the same sample are listed, as sequenced in a study of CD8+ T cells in alopecia areata. The treatment is: oral pan-JAK inhibitor, 5-10 mg twice daily. Sequencing templates came from extracted RNA that was reverse transcribed into cDNA. Using immunoSEQ multiplex PCR, the repertoire was profiled, and TCRdb retains in-frame clones only, with some absent. The repertoire has approximately 100,000 clones, roughly three fifths of them found once; the top ten carry approximately 16%. Sequences were derived from CD8+ T cells sorted from blood, sampled at approximately week 60, from a patient treated with tofacitinib. The origin of the receptors is a human donor with alopecia areata.

This chain connects TRBV4-1 to TRBJ1-1, with 9 bases lining up with TRBD1. The V gene's germline CDR1 is MGHRA and CDR2 YSYEKL. This CDR3 spans 15 amino acids. Losses at the gene ends were 3 bases for V and 5 bases for J; bases not matched to a gene: 7. The CDR3 nucleotides read TGCGCCAGCAGCCAGCAACAGGGGGCGGTTACTGAAGCTTTCTTT. It encodes CASSQQQGAVTEAFF.

The chain links TRBV29-1 to TRBJ1-1, with a weak D call TRBD1 (6 bases). The CDR3 is made up of 13 amino acids. Germline CDR1 reads SQVTM; CDR2 reads ANQGSEA. V was shortened by 7 bases and J by 6 bases, with 18 bases between the two germline ends. The CDR3 loop reads CSGKGGERAEAFF. CDR3 in DNA: TGCAGCGGGAAAGGGGGGGAACGGGCTGAAGCTTTCTTT. Filled out from reference TRBV29-1 and TRBJ1-1, the complete variable domain reads SAVISQKPSRDICQRGTSLTIQCQVDSQVTMMFWYRQQPGQSLTLIATANQGSEATYESGFVIDKFPISRPNLTFSTLTVSNMSPEDSSIYLCSGKGGERAEAFFGQGTRLTVV.

This clone appeared a single time. This chain joins TRBV19 and TRBJ2-7, with D possibly being TRBD1 (6 bases). CDR3 length: 16 residues. The germline V gene encodes CDR1 LNHDA and CDR2 SQIVND (reference sequence). The ends were cut back, 3 bases at V and 3 bases at J, with 18 bases in the middle. Here the CDR3 reads CASSIGAGALYYEQYF. As DNA, the CDR3 is TGTGCCAGTAGTATCGGGGCAGGGGCCCTGTACTACGAGCAGTACTTC.

The chain couples TRBV7-8 to TRBJ1-6; tentatively, D is TRBD1 (5 bases). CDR3 size: 14 residues. Trimming cost V 1 base and J 9 bases, with 10 bases left between them. Germline CDR1 and CDR2: SGHVS and FQNEAQ. The CDR3 spells CASSLERGGSPLHF. CDR3 sequence (DNA): TGTGCCAGCAGCTTAGAAAGGGGTGGTTCACCCCTCCACTTT.

This chain uses TRBV7-9 with TRBJ1-5; possibly TRBD1 for D (5 bases). Germline CDR1 is SEHNR and CDR2 is FQNEAQ (reference sequence). The CDR3 sequence is 13 residues long. Trimming took 5 bases from V and 2 from J, leaving 7 bases between them. The CDR3 DNA reads as TGTGCCAGCAGCCAAGGGGGCAATCAGCCCCAGCATTTT. It encodes CASSQGGNQPQHF.

The DNA for the CDR3 is TGTGCCATCAGTGAAAGGTCTAGCGGAGATTTGGAGACCCAGTACTTC. Its translation is CAISERSSGDLETQYF. This chain uses TRBV10-3 with TRBJ2-5; 7 nucleotides align to TRBD2. Germline V gene data show CDR1 as ENHRY and CDR2 as SYGVKD. The CDR3 has 16 residues. Unmatched junction bases numbered 12, after V lost 3 bases and J lost 5 bases.

This clone appeared a few times. The V call is TRBV5-1, the J call TRBJ1-1, with D possibly being TRBD1 (6 bases). The CDR3 is 14 amino acids. The V gene's germline CDR1 is SGHRS and CDR2 YFSETQ. The V and J ends lost 4 bases and 0 bases respectively, with 10 bases between them. The CDR3 reads CASSPDSLNTEAFF. The CDR3 DNA reads as TGCGCCAGCAGCCCGGACAGCTTGAACACTGAAGCTTTCTTT.

In its sample, this clone was seen a few times. The V gene is TRBV6-5, the J gene TRBJ2-1; TRBD2 aligns across 9 bases. Germline CDR1 and CDR2: MNHEY and SVGAGI. The J segment lost 12 bases and the V segment lost 5 bases, leaving 14 bases of the junction unmatched. The CDR3 has 15 amino acids. The CDR3 loop is CASSTSSGVPGVQFF. DNA for the CDR3: TGTGCCAGCAGTACCTCTAGCGGGGTCCCAGGGGTGCAGTTCTTC.

The J gene is TRBJ1-1, the V gene TRBV9, with TRBD1 identical over 9 bases. Trimming removed 3 bases from V and 11 bases from J; junction bases left unmatched: 2. The germline gives CDR1 SGDLS, CDR2 YYNGEE. The CDR3 runs 11 residues. The CDR3 loop is CASSAGQGAFF. Here the CDR3 DNA reads TGTGCCAGCAGCGCAGGACAGGGGGCTTTCTTT. Full variable domain (remainder filled in from reference TRBV9 and TRBJ1-1): DSGVTQTPKHLITATGQRVTLRCSPRSGDLSVYWYQQSLDQGLQFLIQYYNGEERAKGNILERFSAQQFPDLHSELNLSSLELGDSALYFCASSAGQGAFFGQGTRLTVV.

J is TRBJ2-5 and V is TRBV27, with D tentatively TRBD1 (6 bases). Germline V gene sequence: CDR1 MNHEY, CDR2 SMNVEV (reference sequence). The CDR3 extends over 15 amino acids. V was clipped by 0 bases and J by 2 bases, with 10 bases between them. CDR3 coding DNA: TGTGCCAGCAGTTTATCGATAGGACAGCAAGAGACCCAGTACTTC. Translating gives CASSLSIGQQETQYF.

V gene TRBV7-8 combines with J gene TRBJ1-4; the D gene is possibly TRBD1 (5 bases). Germline-derived CDR1 and CDR2 are SGHVS and FQNEAQ. This CDR3 spans 14 amino acids. V lost 1 base and J 6 bases, leaving 9 bases between the germline ends. The CDR3 DNA follows: TGTGCCAGCAGCTTAGAATCAGGGTATGAAAAACTGTTTTTT. Translation gives CASSLESGYEKLFF.

The table lists this clone with a few counts. The chain links TRBV23-1 to TRBJ2-1; D tentatively reads TRBD1 or TRBD2 (5 bases each). TRBV23-1 is designated an ORF whose function remains uncertain. Trimming removed 0 bases at V and 4 bases at J, with 16 bases between. The CDR3 length is 17 residues. For the CDR3, the DNA is TGCGCCAGCAGTCAATCGCCCCCTGGGACCGAGTACAATGAGCAGTTCTTC. Translation gives CASSQSPPGTEYNEQFF.

The rearrangement links TRBV4-2 to TRBJ2-5; 7 bases agree with TRBD2. The CDR3 consists of 19 residues. V gave up 2 bases and J gave up 11 bases; unmatched junction bases: 26. Germline V gene sequence: CDR1 LGHNA, CDR2 YNFKEQ. This CDR3 is CASSQPIGDGGSIGREQYF. The CDR3 region has the DNA TGTGCCAGCAGCCAACCTATCGGGGACGGGGGGTCCATAGGGAGGGAGCAGTACTTC.

This clone was observed once. This sequence joins TRBV4-1 and TRBJ1-5; D is possibly TRBD1 (6 bases). Germline-derived CDR1 and CDR2 are MGHRA and YSYEKL. Trimming left V 1 base short and J 5 bases short, with 12 bases between. This CDR3 contains 15 residues. CDR3 loop: CASSQVRDTYQPQHF. The CDR3 DNA reads as TGCGCCAGCAGCCAAGTCCGGGACACCTATCAGCCCCAGCATTTT.

V gene TRBV9 combines with J gene TRBJ1-1; tentative D call: TRBD1 (6 bases). Per germline, CDR1 SGDLS and CDR2 YYNGEE. The CDR3 extends over 14 amino acids. Trimming cost V 0 bases and J 4 bases, with 10 bases left between them. The CDR3: CASSVGGGGTEAFF. The CDR3 DNA is TGTGCCAGCAGCGTAGGTGGGGGCGGCACTGAAGCTTTCTTT. The whole variable domain, remainder taken from reference TRBV9 and TRBJ1-1, is DSGVTQTPKHLITATGQRVTLRCSPRSGDLSVYWYQQSLDQGLQFLIQYYNGEERAKGNILERFSAQQFPDLHSELNLSSLELGDSALYFCASSVGGGGTEAFFGQGTRLTVV.